This record looks at one TCR beta chain sequence and its context. This CDR3 spans 16 amino acids. These data originate in a study of monozygotic twins with inflammatory bowel disease. TCRdb re-called the 5' RACE reads; every CDR3 protein appears as one record, without DNA. This sample contains about 420,000 distinct CDR3 sequences. The sequence was obtained from a human donor with ulcerative colitis or Crohn's disease, or a healthy co-twin of an affected twin (not recorded which). This sequence joins TRBV12-3 or TRBV12-4 and TRBJ2-4; there is no DNA to check the TCRdb D call of TRBD1. Source material: blood. CDR3 region: CASSLAGPAARGIQYF.